This T cell receptor (beta chain) originates from a study of cytomegalovirus exposure and HLA in healthy donors. Study-level findings and limits: As was reported, the HLA-A and HLA-B alleles of most subjects were accurately predicted from TCR beta sequences. Most of the TCR beta V segments (in an earlier analysis) were productive either about 90% or about 30% of the time. Immune exposure data for these donors was limited to CMV serostatus. Most TCR sequences showed up rarely, but some public TCRs showed up in many donors.

About this clone itself: What it binds is unknown.

The ends lost 3 bases at V and 7 bases at J; junction bases unmatched: 6. This CDR3 is 13 amino acids long. Germline CDR1 SGDLS, CDR2 YYNGEE. 60 Vbeta and 13 Jbeta primers were used in PCR. The repertoire was sequenced with immunoSEQ multiplex PCR; TCRdb's copy has only in-frame clones and lacks some. The sample holds some 160,000 clones; about 72% are singletons and the top ten take 1.4%. Sequencing used PBMCs. The source is a male donor in good health and CMV-seronegative. This chain uses TRBV9 with TRBJ1-1; 7 bases match TRBD1. CDR3 DNA sequence: TGTGCCAGCAGCGCCTACGGGACAGATGAAGCTTTCTTT. It yields the protein CASSAYGTDEAFF.